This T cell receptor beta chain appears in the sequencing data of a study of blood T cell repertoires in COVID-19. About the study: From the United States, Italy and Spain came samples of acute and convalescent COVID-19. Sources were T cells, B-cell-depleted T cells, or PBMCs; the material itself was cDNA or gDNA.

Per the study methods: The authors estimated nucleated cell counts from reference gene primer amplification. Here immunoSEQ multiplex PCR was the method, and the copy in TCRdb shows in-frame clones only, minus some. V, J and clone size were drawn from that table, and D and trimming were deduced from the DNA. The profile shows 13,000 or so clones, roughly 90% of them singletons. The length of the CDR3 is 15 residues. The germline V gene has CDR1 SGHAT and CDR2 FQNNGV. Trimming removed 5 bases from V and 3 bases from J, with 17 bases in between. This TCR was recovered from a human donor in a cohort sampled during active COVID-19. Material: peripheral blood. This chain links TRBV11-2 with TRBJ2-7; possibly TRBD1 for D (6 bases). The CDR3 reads CASSDPGTLVYEQYF. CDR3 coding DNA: TGTGCCAGCAGCGACCCCGGGACACTCGTCTACGAGCAGTACTTC.